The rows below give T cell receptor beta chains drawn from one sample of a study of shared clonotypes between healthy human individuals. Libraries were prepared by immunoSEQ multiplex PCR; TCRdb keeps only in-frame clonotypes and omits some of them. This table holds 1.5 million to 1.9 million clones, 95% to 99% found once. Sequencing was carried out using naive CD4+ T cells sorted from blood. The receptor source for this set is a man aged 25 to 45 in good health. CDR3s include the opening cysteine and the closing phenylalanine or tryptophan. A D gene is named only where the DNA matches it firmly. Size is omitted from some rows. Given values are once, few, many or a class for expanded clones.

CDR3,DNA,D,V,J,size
CASSLSVPTNEKLFF,TGTGCCAGCAGTTTATCGGTACCAACTAATGAAAAACTGTTTTTT,.,TRBV28,TRBJ1-4,.
CASSPLAGEHEQYF,TGTGCCAGCTCACCTCTAGCGGGAGAACACGAGCAGTACTTC,TRBD2,TRBV18,TRBJ2-7,.
CASSLGGTPNYGYTF,TGTGCCAGCAGCTTAGGTGGGACTCCTAACTATGGCTACACCTTC,.,TRBV7-9,TRBJ1-2,.
CASSEGIAYNEQFF,TGTGCCAGCAGTGAAGGAATAGCGTACAATGAGCAGTTCTTC,.,TRBV6-1,TRBJ2-1,.
CASADRGRGPEAFF,TGTGCCAGCGCTGACAGGGGGCGAGGCCCTGAAGCTTTCTTT,TRBD1,TRBV6-5,TRBJ1-1,.
CASSARLAGVYNEQFF,TGTGCCAGCAGCGCCAGACTAGCGGGAGTATACAATGAGCAGTTCTTC,TRBD2,TRBV9,TRBJ2-1,.
CATSGRFVGGNRGNQPQHF,TGTGCCACCAGCGGCCGGTTTGTGGGCGGTAACCGGGGCAATCAGCCCCAGCATTTT,.,TRBV15,TRBJ1-5,.
CASSRRGQGGPDTQYF,TGTGCCAGCAGCCGCAGGGGGCAGGGGGGCCCAGATACGCAGTATTTT,TRBD1,TRBV4-2,TRBJ2-3,once
CASRQSGRQETQYF,TGTGCCAGCAGACAGAGCGGGAGGCAAGAGACCCAGTACTTC,TRBD2,TRBV11-3,TRBJ2-5,.
CASRLALYSYNEQFF,TGTGCCAGCCGTCTAGCGCTCTACTCCTACAATGAGCAGTTCTTC,.,TRBV27,TRBJ2-1,.